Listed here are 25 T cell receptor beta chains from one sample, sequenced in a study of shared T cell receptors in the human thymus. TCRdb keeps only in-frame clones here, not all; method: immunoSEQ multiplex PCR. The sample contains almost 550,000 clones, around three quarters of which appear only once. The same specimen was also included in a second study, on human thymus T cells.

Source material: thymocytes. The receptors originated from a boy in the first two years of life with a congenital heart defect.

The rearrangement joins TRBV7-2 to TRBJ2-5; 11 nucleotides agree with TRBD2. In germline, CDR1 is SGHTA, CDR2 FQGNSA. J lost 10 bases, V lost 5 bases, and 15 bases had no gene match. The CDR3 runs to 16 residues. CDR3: CASSKDLAGGPGGQYF. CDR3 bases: TGTGCCAGCAGCAAAGACTTAGCGGGAGGGCCGGGAGGCCAGTACTTC.

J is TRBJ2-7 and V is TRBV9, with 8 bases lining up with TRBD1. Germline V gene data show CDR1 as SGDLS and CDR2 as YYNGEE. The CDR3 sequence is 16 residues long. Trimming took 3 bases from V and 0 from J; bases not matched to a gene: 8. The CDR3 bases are TGTGCCAGCAGCGAGGACCCGGGACAGGCCTCCTACGAGCAGTACTTC. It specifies CASSEDPGQASYEQYF.

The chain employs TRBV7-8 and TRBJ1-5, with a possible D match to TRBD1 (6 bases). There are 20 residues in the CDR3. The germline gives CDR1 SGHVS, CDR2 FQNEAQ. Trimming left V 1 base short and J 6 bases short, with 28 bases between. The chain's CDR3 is CASSLGSGVRGIEGTQPQHF. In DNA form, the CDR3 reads TGTGCCAGCAGCTTAGGATCTGGGGTGAGGGGGATAGAGGGTACTCAGCCCCAGCATTTT.

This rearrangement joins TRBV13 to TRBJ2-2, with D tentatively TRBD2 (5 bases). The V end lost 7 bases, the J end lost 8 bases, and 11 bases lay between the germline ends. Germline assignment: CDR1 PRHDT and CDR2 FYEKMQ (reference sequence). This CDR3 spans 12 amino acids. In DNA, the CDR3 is TGTGCCAGCAACCGGGGAACGGGGGAGCTGTTTTTT. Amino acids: CASNRGTGELFF.

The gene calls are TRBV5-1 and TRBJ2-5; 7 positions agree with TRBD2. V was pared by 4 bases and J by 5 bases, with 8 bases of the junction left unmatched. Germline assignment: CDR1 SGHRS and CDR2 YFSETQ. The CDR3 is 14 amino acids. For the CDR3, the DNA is TGCGCCAGCAGCCTAGACGGGGGGAGGGAGACCCAGTACTTC. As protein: CASSLDGGRETQYF.

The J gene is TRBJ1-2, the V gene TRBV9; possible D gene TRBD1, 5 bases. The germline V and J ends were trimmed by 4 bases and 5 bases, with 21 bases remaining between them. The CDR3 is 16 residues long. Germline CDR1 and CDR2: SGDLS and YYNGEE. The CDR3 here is CASSHDRLRSDYGYTF. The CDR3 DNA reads TGTGCCAGCAGCCACGACAGATTAAGGAGTGATTATGGCTACACCTTC.

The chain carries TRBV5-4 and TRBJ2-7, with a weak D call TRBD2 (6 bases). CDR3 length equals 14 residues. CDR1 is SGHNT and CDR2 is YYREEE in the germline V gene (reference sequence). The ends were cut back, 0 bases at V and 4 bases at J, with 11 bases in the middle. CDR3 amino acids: CASSLDSGKYEQYF. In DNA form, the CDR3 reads TGTGCCAGCAGCTTGGATAGCGGAAAATACGAGCAGTACTTC. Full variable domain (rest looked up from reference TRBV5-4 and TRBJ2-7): ETGVTQSPTHLIKTRGQQVTLRCSSQSGHNTVSWYQQALGQGPQFIFQYYREEENGRGNFPPRFSGLQFPNYSSELNVNALELDDSALYLCASSLDSGKYEQYFGPGTRLTVT.

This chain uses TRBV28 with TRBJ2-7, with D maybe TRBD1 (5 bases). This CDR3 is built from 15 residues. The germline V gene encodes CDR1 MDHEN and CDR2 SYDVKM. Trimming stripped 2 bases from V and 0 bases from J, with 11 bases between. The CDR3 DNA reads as TGTGCCAGCAGTTTAGGGGCCCTTGCCTCCTACGAGCAGTACTTC. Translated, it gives CASSLGALASYEQYF.

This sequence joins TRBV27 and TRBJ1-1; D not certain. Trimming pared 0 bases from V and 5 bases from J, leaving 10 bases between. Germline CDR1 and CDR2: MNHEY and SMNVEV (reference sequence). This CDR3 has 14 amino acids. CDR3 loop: CASSLSSRETEAFF. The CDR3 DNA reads TGTGCCAGCAGTTTATCTTCACGGGAGACTGAAGCTTTCTTT.

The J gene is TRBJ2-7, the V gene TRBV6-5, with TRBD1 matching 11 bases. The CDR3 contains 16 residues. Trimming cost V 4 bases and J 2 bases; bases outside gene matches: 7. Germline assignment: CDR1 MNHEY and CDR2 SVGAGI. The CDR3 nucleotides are TGTGCCAGCAGTTCTTGGGACAGGGGGTTCCCCTACGAGCAGTACTTC. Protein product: CASSSWDRGFPYEQYF.

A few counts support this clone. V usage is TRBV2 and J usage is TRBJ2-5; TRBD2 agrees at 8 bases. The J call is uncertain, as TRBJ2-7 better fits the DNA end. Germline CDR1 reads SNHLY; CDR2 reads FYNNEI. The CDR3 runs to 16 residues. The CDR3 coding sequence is TGTGCCAGCACAGTCCGCGGGGGGCGGGAGACCTACGAGCAGTACTTC. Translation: CASTVRGGRETYEQYF.

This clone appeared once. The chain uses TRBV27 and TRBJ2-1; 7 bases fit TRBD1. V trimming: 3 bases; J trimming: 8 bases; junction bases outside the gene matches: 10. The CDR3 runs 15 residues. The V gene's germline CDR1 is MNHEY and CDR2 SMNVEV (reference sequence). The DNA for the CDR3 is TGTGCCAGCAGTTTCGATAGACAGGGTGGGCATGAGCAGTTCTTC. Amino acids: CASSFDRQGGHEQFF.

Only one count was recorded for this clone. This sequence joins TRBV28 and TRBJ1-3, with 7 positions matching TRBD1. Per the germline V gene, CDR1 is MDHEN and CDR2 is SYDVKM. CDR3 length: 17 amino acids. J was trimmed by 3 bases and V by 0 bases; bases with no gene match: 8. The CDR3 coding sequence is TGTGCCAGCAGTTTATGGGTCCTAAGGACAGGTGGAAACACCATATATTTT. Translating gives CASSLWVLRTGGNTIYF.

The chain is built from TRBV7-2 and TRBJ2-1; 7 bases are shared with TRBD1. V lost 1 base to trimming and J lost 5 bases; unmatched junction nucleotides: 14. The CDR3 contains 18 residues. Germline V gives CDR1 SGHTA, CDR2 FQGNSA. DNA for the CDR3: TGTGCCAGCAGCTTAGAAGGAGGCTGGACAGGCGATGACAATGAGCAGTTCTTC. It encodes CASSLEGGWTGDDNEQFF.

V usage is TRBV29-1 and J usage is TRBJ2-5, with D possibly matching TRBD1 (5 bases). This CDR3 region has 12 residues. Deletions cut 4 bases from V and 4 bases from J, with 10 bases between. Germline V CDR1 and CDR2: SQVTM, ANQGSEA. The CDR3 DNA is TGCAGCGTTGGGGGCAACGGAGAGACCCAGTACTTC. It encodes CSVGGNGETQYF.

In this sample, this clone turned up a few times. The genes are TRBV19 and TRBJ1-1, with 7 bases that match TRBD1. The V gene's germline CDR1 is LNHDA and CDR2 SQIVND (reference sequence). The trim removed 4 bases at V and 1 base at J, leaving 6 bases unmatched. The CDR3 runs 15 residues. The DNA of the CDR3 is TGTGCCAGTAGTAGGAGGACAGGAGCGAACACTGAAGCTTTCTTT. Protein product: CASSRRTGANTEAFF.

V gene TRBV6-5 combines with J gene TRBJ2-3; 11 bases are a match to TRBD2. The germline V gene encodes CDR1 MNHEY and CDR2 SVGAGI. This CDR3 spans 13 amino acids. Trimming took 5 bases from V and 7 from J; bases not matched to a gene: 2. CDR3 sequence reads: CASSLAGGYTQYF. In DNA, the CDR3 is TGTGCCAGCAGTCTAGCGGGGGGCTATACGCAGTATTTT.

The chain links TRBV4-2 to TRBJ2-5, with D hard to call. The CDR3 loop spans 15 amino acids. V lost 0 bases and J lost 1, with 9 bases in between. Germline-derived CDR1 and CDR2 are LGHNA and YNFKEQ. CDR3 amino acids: CASSQDYVSQETQYF. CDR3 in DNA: TGTGCCAGCAGCCAAGACTACGTATCCCAAGAGACCCAGTACTTC.

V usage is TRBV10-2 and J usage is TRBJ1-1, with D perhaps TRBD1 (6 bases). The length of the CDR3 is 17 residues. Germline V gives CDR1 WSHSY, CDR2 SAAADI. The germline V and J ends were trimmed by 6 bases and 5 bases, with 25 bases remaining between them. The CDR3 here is CASRGETGRGGGTEAFF. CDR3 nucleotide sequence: TGCGCCAGCAGGGGCGAGACAGGTCGAGGGGGGGGTACTGAAGCTTTCTTT.

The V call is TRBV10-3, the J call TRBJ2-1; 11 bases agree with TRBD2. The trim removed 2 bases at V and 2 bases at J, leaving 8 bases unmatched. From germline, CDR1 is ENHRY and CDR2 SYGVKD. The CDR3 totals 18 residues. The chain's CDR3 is CAISETGTSGPPYNEQFF. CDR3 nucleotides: TGTGCCATCAGTGAGACCGGGACTAGCGGACCTCCCTACAATGAGCAGTTCTTC.

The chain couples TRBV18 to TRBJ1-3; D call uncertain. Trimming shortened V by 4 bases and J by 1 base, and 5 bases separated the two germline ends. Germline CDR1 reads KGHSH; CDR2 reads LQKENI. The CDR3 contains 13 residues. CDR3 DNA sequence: TGTGCCAGCTCACGGGAGTCTGGAAACACCATATATTTT. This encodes CASSRESGNTIYF.

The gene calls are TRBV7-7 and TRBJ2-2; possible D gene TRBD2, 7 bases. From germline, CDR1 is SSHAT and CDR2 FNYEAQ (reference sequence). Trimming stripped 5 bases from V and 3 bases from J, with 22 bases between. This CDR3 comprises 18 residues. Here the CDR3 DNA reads TGTGCCAGCAGCCATCGGGCGGAGGGGGAGGGACACACCGGGGAGCTGTTTTTT. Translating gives CASSHRAEGEGHTGELFF. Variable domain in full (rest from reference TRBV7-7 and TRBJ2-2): GAGVSQSPRYKVTKRGQDVTLRCDPISSHATLYWYQQALGQGPEFLTYFNYEAQPDKSGLPSDRFSAERPEGSISTLTIQRTEQRDSAMYRCASSHRAEGEGHTGELFFGEGSRLTVL.

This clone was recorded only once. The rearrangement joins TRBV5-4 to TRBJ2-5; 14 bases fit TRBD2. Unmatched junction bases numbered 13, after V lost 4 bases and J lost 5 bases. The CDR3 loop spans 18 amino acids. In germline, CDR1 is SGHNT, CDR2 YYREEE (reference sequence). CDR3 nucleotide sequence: TGTGCCAGCAGCGTCCGACTAGCGGGAGGGCCGTCCGGGGAGACCCAGTACTTC. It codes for CASSVRLAGGPSGETQYF. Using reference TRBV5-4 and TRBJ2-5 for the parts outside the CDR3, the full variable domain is ETGVTQSPTHLIKTRGQQVTLRCSSQSGHNTVSWYQQALGQGPQFIFQYYREEENGRGNFPPRFSGLQFPNYSSELNVNALELDDSALYLCASSVRLAGGPSGETQYFGPGTRLLVL.

This CDR3 reads CASSTTGTGGAYGYTF. DNA for the CDR3: TGTGCCAGCAGTACCACTGGGACAGGGGGTGCCTATGGCTACACCTTC. The chain carries TRBV27 and TRBJ1-2, with 11 bases that match TRBD1. The CDR3 contains 16 residues. Germline V gene sequence: CDR1 MNHEY, CDR2 SMNVEV (reference sequence). V shed 5 bases, J shed 4 bases, and the junction held 9 bases outside the gene matches.

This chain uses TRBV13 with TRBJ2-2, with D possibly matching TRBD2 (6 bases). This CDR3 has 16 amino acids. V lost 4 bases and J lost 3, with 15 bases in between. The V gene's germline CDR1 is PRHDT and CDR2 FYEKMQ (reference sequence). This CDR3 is CASSSTGTSYTGELFF. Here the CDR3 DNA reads TGTGCCAGCAGCTCGACCGGGACTTCCTACACCGGGGAGCTGTTTTTT.